This T cell receptor beta chain was sequenced for a study of blood T cell repertoires in COVID-19. Study information: Collection of acute and convalescent COVID-19 samples took place in the United States, Italy and Spain. PBMCs, B-cell-depleted T cells, or T cells provided the cDNA or gDNA that made up the material.

Enrolled through a virtual design, the participants were between roughly 18 and 90 years of age and came from about two dozen US areas. Losses at the gene ends were 2 bases for V and 7 bases for J; bases not matched to a gene: 4. This CDR3 contains 13 residues. The germline V gene encodes CDR1 MGHRA and CDR2 YSYEKL. This table comes from immunoSEQ multiplex PCR, and its TCRdb copy is limited to in-frame clones, with some not included. The table shows about 210,000 clones, with about 87% occurring only once. The TCR comes from a man younger than 30 with acute COVID-19. The chain carries TRBV4-1 and TRBJ1-1, with 7 bases lining up with TRBD1. Sequenced: PBMCs or T cells enriched from blood (not recorded which). The CDR3 loop reads CASSQTGTVEAFF. In DNA, the CDR3 is TGCGCCAGCAGCCAAACCGGGACAGTTGAAGCTTTCTTT.